Each of the 24 T cell receptor beta chains below was sequenced from the same sample in a study of post-analysis software for immune sequencing data (dated by TCRdb to the mid-2010s). Receptor libraries were prepared by PCR. Sequencing took place on an Illumina HiSeq 2500. Unique molecular identifiers were incorporated into TCR beta cDNA libraries to reduce PCR and sequencing biases. TCRdb's own reprocessing of the public reads used fastp at Q25 and MiXCR and kept productive beta chains. Rows with one shared CDR3 protein collapse into an entry with the most common genes and DNA. The sample table contains 750,000 to 900,000 distinct CDR3 sequences; only one count was recorded for 35% to 55% of them. The ten largest clones add up to around 4.7% of the sample. Their recognized antigens are unknown. The paper's findings and limits, for the study overall: Roughly 5 TRBV segments, including TRBV5-6, TRBV5-1 and TRBV20-1, were significantly more frequent in patients than controls.

Input material: blood. Receptor source: a girl aged 5 to 17 with multiple sclerosis.

This clonotype has a handful of counts. The CDR3, as DNA: TGTGCCAGCAGACCTCGGTCCGGGACACCTTCCTACGAGCAGTACTTC. Protein: CASRPRSGTPSYEQYF. The rearrangement uses TRBV11-2 and TRBJ2-7; TRBD1 is a possible D gene (6 bases). From germline, CDR1 is SGHAT and CDR2 FQNNGV. This CDR3 region has 16 residues. Trimming took off 6 bases at V and 1 base at J, with 19 bases between the two ends.

The V and J genes are TRBV7-2 and TRBJ2-1, with D unresolved. Germline V gene sequence: CDR1 SGHTA, CDR2 FQGNSA. The CDR3 extends over 13 amino acids. V was trimmed by 6 bases and J by 4 bases, leaving 10 bases between them. Here the CDR3 DNA reads TGTGCCAGCAGTCAAACATATTACAATGAGCAGTTCTTC. As protein: CASSQTYYNEQFF.

This clonotype was recorded a few times. The rearrangement links TRBV24-1 to TRBJ2-5, with a possible D match to TRBD1 (6 bases). The DNA end is a closer match to TRBJ2-7, so the J assignment may be wrong. This CDR3 contains 11 residues. Germline V CDR1 and CDR2: KGHDR, SFDVKD. CDR3 DNA: TGTGCCACCAGTGAAGGGGGCGAGCAGTACTTC. It is translated as CATSEGGEQYF.

The CDR3 DNA sequence: TGTGCCAGCAGCAATACCCCTGAAGGGTGGGAGACCCAGTACTTC. This gives the protein CASSNTPEGWETQYF. V gene TRBV9 combines with J gene TRBJ2-5; D gene unclear. Per germline, CDR1 SGDLS and CDR2 YYNGEE. The CDR3 has 15 amino acids. V dropped 4 bases and J dropped 5 bases, with 18 bases sitting between them.

V and J are TRBV10-3 and TRBJ2-1; D call uncertain. CDR1 ENHRY and CDR2 SYGVKD come from the germline V gene. The CDR3 runs to 13 residues. V lost 0 bases to trimming and J lost 10 bases, with 10 bases between them. CDR3 amino acids: CAISESLGVEQFF. The CDR3 bases are TGTGCCATCAGTGAGTCGCTTGGTGTCGAGCAGTTCTTC.

This clonotype was observed a few times. V gene TRBV7-9 combines with J gene TRBJ1-4, with D unclear. Trimming left V 5 bases short and J 8 bases short, with 15 bases between. Per germline, CDR1 SEHNR and CDR2 FQNEAQ (reference sequence). This CDR3 has 14 amino acids. The CDR3 reads CASSKTQVGEKLFF. Here the CDR3 DNA reads TGTGCCAGCAGCAAGACTCAAGTAGGGGAAAAACTGTTTTTT.

The rearrangement uses TRBV4-1 and TRBJ2-3, with D possibly matching TRBD2 (5 bases). Trimming removed 0 bases at V and 2 bases at J, with 15 bases between. The CDR3 has 17 amino acids. The germline V gene has CDR1 MGHRA and CDR2 YSYEKL. The CDR3 DNA reads TGCGCCAGCAGCCAAGATTCGAGCGGTGGTGTCACAGATACGCAGTATTTT. This encodes CASSQDSSGGVTDTQYF.

The V call is TRBV12-3 or TRBV12-4, the J call TRBJ2-7; TRBD2 matches 7 bases. The CDR3 runs 14 residues. The J segment lost 9 bases and the V segment lost 1 base, leaving 9 bases of the junction unmatched. The CDR3 loop reads CASSLGGLHTGQYF. CDR3 nucleotides: TGTGCCAGCAGTTTAGGGGGACTACACACAGGGCAGTACTTC.

The V call is TRBV12-3 or TRBV12-4, the J call TRBJ1-1; D is unclear. V was pared by 3 bases and J by 8 bases, with 16 bases between. CDR3 length equals 14 residues. This chain's CDR3 is CASSLNRPYGEAFF. In DNA form, the CDR3 reads TGTGCCAGCAGTTTGAACCGGCCTTATGGCGAAGCTTTCTTT.

The V and J genes are TRBV6-2 or TRBV6-3 and TRBJ2-5, with 10 bases aligning to TRBD2. TRBJ2-7 explains the end of the DNA better; the J call may be wrong. CDR3 length: 16 amino acids. The V gene's germline CDR1 is MNHEY and CDR2 SVGEGT. CDR3 in amino acids: CASSYDLAGAGHEQYF. The CDR3 DNA follows: TGTGCCAGCAGTTACGACCTAGCGGGAGCGGGCCACGAGCAGTACTTC.

Comments on this clonotype: Its ends do not fully match the called genes, so a read error is possible. The CDR3 loop reads CARSLTPSRVDIQYF. CDR3 sequence (DNA): TGTGCCAGAAGCTTAACACCTAGCCGGGTCGACATTCAGTACTTC. The gene calls are TRBV7-2 and TRBJ2-4; tentatively, D is TRBD2 (5 bases). CDR1 and CDR2 from the germline V gene are SGHTA and FQGNSA. The CDR3 is made up of 15 amino acids. Complete variable domain (other parts from reference TRBV7-2 and TRBJ2-4): GAGVSQSPSNKVTEKGKDVELRCDPISGHTALYWYRQSLGQGLEFLIYFQGNSAPDKSGLPSDRFSAERTGGSVSTLTIQRTQQEDSAVYLCARSLTPSRVDIQYFGAGTRLSVL.

This clonotype was recorded a few times. The chain carries TRBV7-2 and TRBJ2-5; maybe TRBD2 (6 bases). The CDR3 is 14 residues long. Germline-derived CDR1 and CDR2 are SGHTA and FQGNSA. Trimming took 1 base from V and 5 from J, leaving 11 bases between them. For the CDR3, the DNA is TGTGCCAGCAGCTTAGGGCCCGCGGGGGAGACCCAGTACTTC. Residues: CASSLGPAGETQYF.

This chain's CDR3 is CASSQGPSWSTYEQYF. CDR3 nucleotides: TGCGCCAGCAGCCAGGGTCCTAGCTGGTCGACCTACGAGCAGTACTTC. The chain couples TRBV4-3 to TRBJ2-7; D perhaps matches TRBD2 (5 bases). V lost 3 bases, J lost 2 bases, and 17 bases lay in between. CDR1 is LGHNA, CDR2 YSLEER, per germline. This CDR3 region has 16 residues.

This clonotype has only a few counts. The chain combines TRBV6-5 with TRBJ2-5, with a tentative D call TRBD1 (6 bases). CDR1 is MNHEY, CDR2 SVGAGI, per germline. Trimming cost V 0 bases and J 11 bases, with 13 bases left between them. The CDR3 loop spans 13 amino acids. In DNA, the CDR3 is TGTGCCAGCAGTTACTCGAACAGGGAGAAGCAGTACTTC. Translating it yields CASSYSNREKQYF.

The V call is TRBV29-1, the J call TRBJ2-7; TRBD1 matches at 10 bases. The ends lost 4 bases at V and 5 bases at J; junction bases unmatched: 5. The CDR3 spans 13 residues. The germline gives CDR1 SQVTM, CDR2 ANQGSEA. The CDR3 nucleotides read TGCAGCGTTGTGGGGGACAGGGGCCACGAGCAGTACTTC. Its translation is CSVVGDRGHEQYF.

The V gene is TRBV6-2 or TRBV6-3, the J gene TRBJ2-7; 9 positions agree with TRBD2. V lost 6 bases, J lost 1 base, and 7 bases stayed unmatched. The CDR3 spans 15 residues. Germline values: CDR1 MNHEY, CDR2 SVGEGT. CDR3 amino acids: CASRSLAGSSYEQYF. CDR3 bases: TGTGCCAGCAGAAGCCTAGCGGGAAGTTCCTACGAGCAGTACTTC.

This clonotype appeared a few times. This chain joins TRBV11-1 and TRBJ2-5; TRBD1 might be the D (5 bases). Trimming removed 1 base at V and 4 bases at J, with 10 bases between. The germline V gene has CDR1 SGHAT and CDR2 FQDESV (reference sequence). CDR3 size: 14 residues. The CDR3 region is CASSLDRYPETQYF. The CDR3 DNA is TGTGCCAGCAGCTTAGACAGGTATCCAGAGACCCAGTACTTC. The full variable domain, its missing parts supplied by reference TRBV11-1 and TRBJ2-5, is EAEVAQSPRYKITEKSQAVAFWCDPISGHATLYWYRQILGQGPELLVQFQDESVVDDSQLPKDRFSAERLKGVDSTLKIQPAELGDSAMYLCASSLDRYPETQYFGPGTRLLVL.

V is TRBV29-1 and J is TRBJ1-1, with no clear D. The CDR3 runs 13 residues. CDR1 SQVTM and CDR2 ANQGSEA come from the germline V gene. V was shortened by 7 bases and J by 0 bases, with 12 bases between the two germline ends. CDR3 nucleotide sequence: TGCAGCGCTATGGGCGAGCTGAACACTGAAGCTTTCTTT. Protein sequence: CSAMGELNTEAFF. Filled out from reference TRBV29-1 and TRBJ1-1, the complete variable domain reads SAVISQKPSRDICQRGTSLTIQCQVDSQVTMMFWYRQQPGQSLTLIATANQGSEATYESGFVIDKFPISRPNLTFSTLTVSNMSPEDSSIYLCSAMGELNTEAFFGQGTRLTVV.

The chain recombines TRBV7-8 with TRBJ1-6; maybe TRBD1 (5 bases). V was pared by 5 bases and J by 10 bases, with 18 bases between. CDR3 size: 15 residues. Germline CDR1 reads SGHVS; CDR2 reads FQNEAQ. The CDR3 DNA is TGTGCCAGCAGCCCAAGCGCAGGGTTTGGGTCACCCCTCCACTTT. It translates to CASSPSAGFGSPLHF.

This chain links TRBV27 with TRBJ1-5; possibly TRBD1 for D (5 bases). V lost 4 bases, J lost 4 bases, and 20 bases lay in between. The CDR3 length is 17 residues. Germline CDR1 and CDR2: MNHEY and SMNVEV (reference sequence). CDR3 nucleotides: TGTGCCAGCAGTTGTCAGGGATTTACCACCCGAAATCAGCCCCAGCATTTT. Translation: CASSCQGFTTRNQPQHF.

V and J are TRBV20-1 and TRBJ2-3; D may be TRBD1 (6 bases). Trimming took off 1 base at V and 1 base at J, with 12 bases between the two ends. The CDR3 extends over 15 amino acids. Germline V gene lookup returns CDR1 DFQATT and CDR2 SNEGSKA (reference sequence). The CDR3 region is CSARASGEGTDTQYF. CDR3 bases: TGCAGTGCTAGAGCCTCAGGGGAAGGCACAGATACGCAGTATTTT.

The rearrangement joins TRBV13 to TRBJ2-1; tentative D call: TRBD1 (5 bases). V lost 4 bases to trimming and J lost 9 bases, with 22 bases between them. The CDR3 has 16 residues. Germline V gives CDR1 PRHDT, CDR2 FYEKMQ (reference sequence). For the CDR3, the DNA is TGTGCCAGCAGCTCCAAGGACGGCTTTGCAAGGGGTGAGCAGTTCTTC. Its translation is CASSSKDGFARGEQFF.

The chain is built from TRBV3-1 and TRBJ2-1; 7 positions agree with TRBD2. This CDR3 region has 16 residues. J lost 2 bases, V lost 4 bases, and 8 bases had no gene match. The germline gives CDR1 LGHDT, CDR2 YNNKEL (reference sequence). For the CDR3, the DNA is TGTGCCAGCAGCCGCCTCCTAGCGGCTACCTACAATGAGCAGTTCTTC. As protein: CASSRLLAATYNEQFF.

CDR3 DNA: TGTGCCAGCAGCGACCACGGGCTAGCGGTGTACAATGAGCAGTTCTTC. It translates to CASSDHGLAVYNEQFF. V and J are TRBV7-2 and TRBJ2-1, with 7 bases lining up with TRBD2. From germline, CDR1 is SGHTA and CDR2 FQGNSA. The CDR3 totals 16 residues. With V trimmed by 5 bases and J by 4 bases, 11 bases remained unmatched.